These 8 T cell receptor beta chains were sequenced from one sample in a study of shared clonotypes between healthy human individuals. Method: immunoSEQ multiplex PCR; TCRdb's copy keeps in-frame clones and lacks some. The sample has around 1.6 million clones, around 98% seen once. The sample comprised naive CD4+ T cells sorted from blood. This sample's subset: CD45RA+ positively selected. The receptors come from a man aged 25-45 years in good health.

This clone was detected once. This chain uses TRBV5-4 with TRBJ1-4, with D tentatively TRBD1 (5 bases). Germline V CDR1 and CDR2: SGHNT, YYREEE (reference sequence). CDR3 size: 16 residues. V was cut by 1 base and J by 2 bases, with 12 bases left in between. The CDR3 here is CASSLRRGETNEKLFF. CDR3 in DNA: TGTGCCAGCAGCTTGAGGAGGGGAGAGACTAATGAAAAACTGTTTTTT.

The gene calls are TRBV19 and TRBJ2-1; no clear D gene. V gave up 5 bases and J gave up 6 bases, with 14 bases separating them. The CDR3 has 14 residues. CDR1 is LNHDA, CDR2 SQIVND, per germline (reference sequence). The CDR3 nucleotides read TGTGCCAGTAGTGTCAAACAGACTGGCAATGAGCAGTTCTTC. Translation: CASSVKQTGNEQFF. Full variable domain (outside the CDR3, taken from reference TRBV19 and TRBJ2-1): DGGITQSPKYLFRKEGQNVTLSCEQNLNHDAMYWYRQDPGQGLRLIYYSQIVNDFQKGDIAEGYSVSREKKESFPLTVTSAQKNPTAFYLCASSVKQTGNEQFFGPGTRLTVL.

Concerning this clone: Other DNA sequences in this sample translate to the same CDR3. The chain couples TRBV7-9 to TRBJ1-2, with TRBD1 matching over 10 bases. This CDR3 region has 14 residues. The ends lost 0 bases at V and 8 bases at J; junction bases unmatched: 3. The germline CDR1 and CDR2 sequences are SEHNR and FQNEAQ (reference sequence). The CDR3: CASSLALTGGGYTF. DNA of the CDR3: TGTGCCAGCAGCTTAGCCTTGACAGGGGGCGGCTACACCTTC.

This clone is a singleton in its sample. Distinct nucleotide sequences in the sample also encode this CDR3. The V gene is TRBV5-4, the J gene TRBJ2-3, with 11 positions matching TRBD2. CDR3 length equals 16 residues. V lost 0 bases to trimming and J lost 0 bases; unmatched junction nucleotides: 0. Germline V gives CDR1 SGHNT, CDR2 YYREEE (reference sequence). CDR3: CASSLGTSGSTDTQYF. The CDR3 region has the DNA TGTGCCAGCAGCTTGGGGACTAGCGGGAGCACAGATACGCAGTATTTT.

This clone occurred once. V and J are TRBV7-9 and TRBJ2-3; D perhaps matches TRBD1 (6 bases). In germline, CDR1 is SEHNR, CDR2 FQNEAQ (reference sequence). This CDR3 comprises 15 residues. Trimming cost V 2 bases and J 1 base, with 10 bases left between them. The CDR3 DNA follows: TGTGCCAGCAGCTTAACGACAGGAGGCACAGATACGCAGTATTTT. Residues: CASSLTTGGTDTQYF.

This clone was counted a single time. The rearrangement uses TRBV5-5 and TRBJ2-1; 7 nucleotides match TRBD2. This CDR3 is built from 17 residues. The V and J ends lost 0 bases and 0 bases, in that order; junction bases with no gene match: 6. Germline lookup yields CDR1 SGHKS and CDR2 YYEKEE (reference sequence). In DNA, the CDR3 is TGTGCCAGCAGCTTGGGGCTAGCGGAAAGCTCCTACAATGAGCAGTTCTTC. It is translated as CASSLGLAESSYNEQFF.

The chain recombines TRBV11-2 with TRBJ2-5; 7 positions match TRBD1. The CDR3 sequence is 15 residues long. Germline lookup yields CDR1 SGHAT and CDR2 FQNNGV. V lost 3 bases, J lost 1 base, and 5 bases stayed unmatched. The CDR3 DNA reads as TGTGCCAGCAGCTTTTCCGACAGGGCCCAAGAGACCCAGTACTTC. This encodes CASSFSDRAQETQYF.

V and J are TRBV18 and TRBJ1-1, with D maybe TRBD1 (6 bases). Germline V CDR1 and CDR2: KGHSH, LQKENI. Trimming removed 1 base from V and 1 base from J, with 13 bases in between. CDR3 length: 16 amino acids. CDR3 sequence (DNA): TGTGCCAGCTCACCACTCTCCCCGGGACAGAACACTGAAGCTTTCTTT. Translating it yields CASSPLSPGQNTEAFF.